A few counts support the clone carrying this T cell receptor beta chain. The antigen is unknown. This sample was included in a study of vaccination effects on CD4 cells after COVID-19. Study-level information: After around 2.2 million PBMC were placed in each well, they were cultured with approximately 10 IU/ml IL-2 and approximately 9.6 ug/ml peptides.

Once cultured for 10 days, the cells underwent separation to obtain CD4+ T cells. Half the medium was swapped for IL-2 medium on days 3 and 7. The germline V gene encodes CDR1 ENHRY and CDR2 SYGVKD. Trimming pared 3 bases from V and 4 bases from J, leaving 5 bases between. The CDR3 covers 12 residues. The assay was immunoSEQ multiplex PCR, and TCRdb's table has in-frame clones only and misses some. Here the sample spans 25,000 to 35,000 clones, 70% being singletons. Specimen: CD4+ T cells from PBMCs cultured without peptide, collected before COVID-19 vaccination. The chain employs TRBV10-3 and TRBJ2-3; D unclear. The origin of this receptor is a human donor who received a COVID-19 vaccine. CDR3 region: CAISDRADTQYF. Here the CDR3 DNA reads TGTGCCATCAGTGACCGGGCAGATACGCAGTATTTT.